This entry describes one T cell receptor beta chain. As yet, its antigen is unknown. The study ran its PCR with 60 Vbeta and 13 Jbeta primers. The data were produced by immunoSEQ multiplex PCR, yet TCRdb's version contains in-frame clones alone and is incomplete. The sample shows about 93,000 clones, around 77% of them seen only once. This record belongs to a study of cytomegalovirus exposure and HLA in healthy donors. The germline V gene encodes CDR1 LGHNT and CDR2 FRNRAP. Trimming shortened V by 2 bases and J by 0 bases, and 14 bases separated the two germline ends. The CDR3 extends over 17 amino acids. Study findings and constraints: Common viral pathogens were later found to be apparently linked to several of the most significant clusters. Most TCR sequences were rare, but some public TCRs occurred in many donors. Relative to equally common others, HLA-associated TCR beta chains showed greater clonal expansion in a later analysis.

The specimen was PBMCs. The TCR sequence derives from a man aged 30 to 45 in good health and CMV-seronegative. J is TRBJ1-3 and V is TRBV12-5; D perhaps matches TRBD1 (6 bases). CDR3 in DNA: TGTGCTAGTGGTTTGCCCCCAGGGACAAACTCTGGAAACACCATATATTTT. This sequence encodes CASGLPPGTNSGNTIYF.